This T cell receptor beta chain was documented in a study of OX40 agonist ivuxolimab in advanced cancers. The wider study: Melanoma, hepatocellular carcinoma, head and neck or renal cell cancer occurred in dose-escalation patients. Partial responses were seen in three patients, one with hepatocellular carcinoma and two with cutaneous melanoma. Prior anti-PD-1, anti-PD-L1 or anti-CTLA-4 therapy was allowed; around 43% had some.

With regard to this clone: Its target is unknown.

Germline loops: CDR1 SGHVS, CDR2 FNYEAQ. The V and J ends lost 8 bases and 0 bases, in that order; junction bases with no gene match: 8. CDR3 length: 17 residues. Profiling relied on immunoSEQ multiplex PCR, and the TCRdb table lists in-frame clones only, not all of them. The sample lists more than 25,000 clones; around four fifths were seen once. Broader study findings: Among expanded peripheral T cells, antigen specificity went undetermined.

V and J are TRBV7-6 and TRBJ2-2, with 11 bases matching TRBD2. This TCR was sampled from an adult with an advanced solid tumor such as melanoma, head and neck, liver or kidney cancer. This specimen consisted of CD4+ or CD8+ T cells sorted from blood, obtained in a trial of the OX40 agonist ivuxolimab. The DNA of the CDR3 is TGTGCCAGCGTCGGGACTAGCGGTACCCCGAACACCGGGGAGCTGTTTTTT. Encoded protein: CASVGTSGTPNTGELFF.